Presented here are 21 T cell receptor beta chains from one specimen sequenced in a study of T cell changes during pregnancy in multiple sclerosis. Produced via immunoSEQ multiplex PCR; TCRdb's table is partial and in-frame only. This sample yields more than 85,000 clones, of which roughly 92% are seen a single time; more than 0.95% belongs to the top ten. Sequenced material: peripheral blood, taken in the second trimester of pregnancy. The receptors were sampled from a female donor with multiple sclerosis, enrolled in a pregnancy study.

This rearrangement joins TRBV29-1 to TRBJ2-1, with a tentative D call TRBD2 (5 bases). The germline V and J ends were trimmed by 0 bases and 3 bases, with 12 bases remaining between them. Germline V gene data show CDR1 as SQVTM and CDR2 as ANQGSEA. The CDR3 has 15 amino acids. CDR3 residues: CSVEDEDSVYNEQFF. The CDR3, as DNA: TGCAGCGTTGAAGATGAGGACTCTGTCTACAATGAGCAGTTCTTC.

J is TRBJ1-2 and V is TRBV14; D gene uncertain. The CDR3 consists of 13 residues. V was clipped by 0 bases and J by 8 bases, with 10 bases between them. Germline lookup yields CDR1 SGHDN and CDR2 FVKESK. This chain's CDR3 is CASSQDPLMGYTF. The CDR3 bases are TGTGCCAGCAGCCAAGACCCCCTAATGGGCTACACCTTC. Using reference TRBV14 and TRBJ1-2 for the parts outside the CDR3, the full variable domain is EAGVTQFPSHSVIEKGQTVTLRCDPISGHDNLYWYRRVMGKEIKFLLHFVKESKQDESGMPNNRFLAERTGGTYSTLKVQPAELEDSGVYFCASSQDPLMGYTFGSGTRLTVV.

This clone turned up a few times. In nucleotides, the CDR3 is TGTGCCAGCTCAGGACAGGCGAACACTGAAGCTTTCTTT. It encodes CASSGQANTEAFF. This chain connects TRBV18 to TRBJ1-1, with 7 bases that match TRBD1. The J segment lost 1 base and the V segment lost 5 bases, leaving 1 base of the junction unmatched. The V gene's germline CDR1 is KGHSH and CDR2 LQKENI. The CDR3 is made up of 13 amino acids.

The CDR3 spells CASSTGTRAYEQYF. As DNA, the CDR3 is TGTGCCAGCTCTACAGGGACGAGGGCCTACGAGCAGTACTTC. The V call is TRBV5-4, the J call TRBJ2-7, with D perhaps TRBD1 (6 bases). Germline V CDR1 and CDR2: SGHNT, YYREEE (reference sequence). This CDR3 has 14 residues. V was clipped by 7 bases and J by 2 bases, with 16 bases between them.

In this sample, this clone turned up a few times. The rearrangement joins TRBV2 to TRBJ1-2; perhaps TRBD1 as D (5 bases). CDR1 SNHLY and CDR2 FYNNEI come from the germline V gene. V lost 5 bases, J lost 4 bases, and 14 bases lay in between. The CDR3 totals 14 residues. The CDR3 here is CASSTGRVGYGYTF. The CDR3 nucleotides are TGTGCCAGCAGTACGGGCAGGGTCGGCTATGGCTACACCTTC.

This clone turned up a few times. The chain links TRBV7-8 to TRBJ1-6; the match to TRBD1 covers 10 bases. The germline gives CDR1 SGHVS, CDR2 FQNEAQ. This CDR3 has 14 amino acids. The ends lost 5 bases at V and 7 bases at J; junction bases unmatched: 2. CDR3 residues: CASSADRGNSPLHF. As DNA, the CDR3 is TGTGCCAGCAGCGCGGACAGGGGGAATTCACCCCTCCACTTT.

V and J are TRBV10-3 and TRBJ2-1; the match to TRBD1 covers 10 bases. The CDR3 has 14 amino acids. V shed 6 bases and J 8 bases; nucleotides not matched to a gene: 7. Germline CDR1 reads ENHRY; CDR2 reads SYGVKD. The CDR3 region is CAISRDRGGDEQFF. For the CDR3, the DNA is TGTGCCATCAGCCGGGACAGGGGAGGCGATGAGCAGTTCTTC.

The rearrangement uses TRBV29-1 and TRBJ2-1; 7 nucleotides match TRBD2. V gave up 5 bases and J gave up 4 bases; unmatched junction bases: 11. Germline CDR1 is SQVTM and CDR2 is ANQGSEA. The CDR3 is 15 residues long. The CDR3 bases are TGCAGCGTTACTCAGCGGGAACGAAGTTACAATGAGCAGTTCTTC. It yields the protein CSVTQRERSYNEQFF.

The chain combines TRBV6-6 with TRBJ2-2, with D maybe TRBD1 (5 bases). V was trimmed by 6 bases and J by 4 bases, leaving 15 bases between them. The germline gives CDR1 MNHNY, CDR2 SVGAGI (reference sequence). The CDR3 sequence is 15 residues long. This chain's CDR3 is CASSNQGIGTGELFF. DNA for the CDR3: TGTGCCAGCAGCAACCAGGGTATCGGCACCGGGGAGCTGTTTTTT.

This chain uses TRBV5-4 with TRBJ1-2; TRBD1 is a possible D gene (5 bases). The length of the CDR3 is 13 residues. Germline V gene data show CDR1 as SGHNT and CDR2 as YYREEE (reference sequence). Trimming left V 0 bases short and J 7 bases short, with 10 bases between. In DNA, the CDR3 is TGTGCCAGCAGCTTGGAGGGGACTCGTGGCTACACCTTC. Translating it yields CASSLEGTRGYTF.

CDR3 residues: CSAMSSGRFF. In nucleotides, the CDR3 is TGCAGTGCTATGTCTAGCGGAAGGTTCTTC. V gene TRBV20-1 combines with J gene TRBJ2-1; 7 positions match TRBD2. With V trimmed by 4 bases and J by 15 bases, 6 bases remained unmatched. CDR3 length: 10 amino acids. The germline V gene encodes CDR1 DFQATT and CDR2 SNEGSKA (reference sequence).

The DNA for the CDR3 is TGTGCCAGCAGCTTGGTTGAGGAGACCCAGTACTTC. Its translation is CASSLVEETQYF. V gene TRBV5-8 combines with J gene TRBJ2-5; D is unresolved. Trimming stripped 0 bases from V and 5 bases from J, with 5 bases between. The CDR3 loop spans 12 amino acids. The germline gives CDR1 SGHTS, CDR2 YDEGEE.

J is TRBJ1-1 and V is TRBV7-9, with 12 bases identical to TRBD1. Germline-derived CDR1 and CDR2 are SEHNR and FQNEAQ (reference sequence). Trimming took 5 bases from V and 1 from J; bases not matched to a gene: 8. The CDR3 is 17 amino acids. CDR3 DNA: TGTGCCAGCAGCCCTAGGGACAGGGGGCGGACGAACACTGAAGCTTTCTTT. Protein: CASSPRDRGRTNTEAFF.

This sequence joins TRBV6-1 and TRBJ1-2; 7 nucleotides align to TRBD1. The CDR3 totals 14 residues. J was trimmed by 8 bases and V by 4 bases; bases with no gene match: 10. Germline V gives CDR1 MNHNS, CDR2 SASEGT. CDR3: CASSATGTYEGYTF. The DNA for the CDR3 is TGTGCCAGCAGTGCGACAGGGACTTATGAAGGCTACACCTTC.

The chain couples TRBV5-4 to TRBJ2-3; D may be TRBD2 (5 bases). This CDR3 comprises 14 residues. V gave up 4 bases and J gave up 6 bases, with 15 bases separating them. The germline gives CDR1 SGHNT, CDR2 YYREEE (reference sequence). DNA for the CDR3: TGTGCCAGCAGCCCTGAGCCGGGAACCGATACGCAGTATTTT. Residues: CASSPEPGTDTQYF.

V gene TRBV28 combines with J gene TRBJ2-7; 10 positions agree with TRBD1. Trimming removed 6 bases from V and 1 base from J; junction bases left unmatched: 3. Germline V gene sequence: CDR1 MDHEN, CDR2 SYDVKM. The CDR3 runs to 14 residues. This CDR3 reads CASSWTGGSYEQYF. The CDR3 DNA reads TGTGCCAGCAGCTGGACAGGGGGGTCCTACGAGCAGTACTTC.

The chain recombines TRBV5-4 with TRBJ2-3; D may be TRBD1 (6 bases). V dropped 0 bases and J dropped 2 bases, with 10 bases sitting between them. The germline V gene has CDR1 SGHNT and CDR2 YYREEE (reference sequence). CDR3 size: 15 residues. CDR3 nucleotide sequence: TGTGCCAGCAGCTTGGAGGGACAATTCACAGATACGCAGTATTTT. Amino acid sequence: CASSLEGQFTDTQYF.

The V and J genes are TRBV5-6 and TRBJ1-6; a possible D gene is TRBD1 (5 bases). Trimming cost V 2 bases and J 10 bases, with 13 bases left between them. The CDR3 runs 14 residues. Per the germline V gene, CDR1 is SGHDT and CDR2 is YYEEEE. CDR3 coding DNA: TGTGCCAGCAGCTTCCAGGGTTTGAAGTCACCCCTCCACTTT. Its translation is CASSFQGLKSPLHF. Together with reference TRBV5-6 and TRBJ1-6, the CDR3 gives the full variable domain: DAGVTQSPTHLIKTRGQQVTLRCSPKSGHDTVSWYQQALGQGPQFIFQYYEEEERQRGNFPDRFSGHQFPNYSSELNVNALLLGDSALYLCASSFQGLKSPLHFGNGTRLTVT.

The chain recombines TRBV6-1 with TRBJ1-1; TRBD1 might be the D (5 bases). V lost 3 bases, J lost 7 bases, and 15 bases lay in between. This CDR3 spans 14 amino acids. Germline V gene lookup returns CDR1 MNHNS and CDR2 SASEGT. The CDR3 DNA reads as TGTGCCAGCAGTGAGGGCCCAATGACAGTTGAAGCTTTCTTT. This encodes CASSEGPMTVEAFF.

This clone was seen once. This sequence joins TRBV5-1 and TRBJ1-1, with a tentative D call TRBD1 (6 bases). Germline assignment: CDR1 SGHRS and CDR2 YFSETQ. The CDR3 contains 14 residues. V was shortened by 3 bases and J by 1 base, with 10 bases between the two germline ends. The CDR3 loop is CASSSLGQNTEAFF. The DNA of the CDR3 is TGCGCCAGCAGCTCGTTGGGACAGAACACTGAAGCTTTCTTT.

The chain carries TRBV5-1 and TRBJ1-4; 8 positions match TRBD1. CDR3 length: 16 residues. Germline-derived CDR1 and CDR2 are SGHRS and YFSETQ. Trimming at V came to 5 bases and at J to 6 bases, leaving 12 bases not matched to a gene. CDR3 residues: CASRLGQGLYDEKLFF. CDR3 coding DNA: TGCGCCAGCAGACTCGGACAGGGCCTTTACGATGAAAAACTGTTTTTT.